The 10 T cell receptor beta chains below come from one sample, sequenced in a study of OX40 agonist ivuxolimab in advanced cancers. Generated by immunoSEQ multiplex PCR, the TCRdb table keeps only in-frame clones and is missing some. This sample has more than 15,000 clones, with around four fifths found just once. Material: CD4+ or CD8+ T cells sorted from blood, obtained in a trial of the OX40 agonist ivuxolimab. The receptor source for this set is an adult with an advanced solid tumor such as melanoma, head and neck, liver or kidney cancer.

The genes are TRBV27 and TRBJ1-2; weak D call: TRBD1 (6 bases). V was cut by 3 bases and J by 7 bases, with 15 bases left in between. Per the germline V gene, CDR1 is MNHEY and CDR2 is SMNVEV (reference sequence). The CDR3 spans 14 residues. CDR3: CASSFSAGVLGYTF. CDR3 coding DNA: TGTGCCAGCAGTTTTAGCGCAGGGGTTCTTGGCTACACCTTC.

The rearrangement joins TRBV28 to TRBJ1-2; possibly TRBD1 for D (6 bases). Germline CDR1 and CDR2: MDHEN and SYDVKM. The CDR3 sequence is 13 residues long. Trimming took 2 bases from V and 5 from J, leaving 9 bases between them. CDR3 DNA sequence: TGTGCCAGCAGTTTACTACAGGGATATGGCTACACCTTC. Its protein product is CASSLLQGYGYTF.

CDR3 in amino acids: CASSTLVGYEQFF. As DNA, the CDR3 is TGTGCCAGCAGTACACTAGTGGGCTATGAGCAGTTCTTC. The chain recombines TRBV27 with TRBJ2-1; possibly TRBD2 for D (5 bases). The CDR3 contains 13 residues. Germline V CDR1 and CDR2: MNHEY, SMNVEV (reference sequence). V lost 5 bases to trimming and J lost 8 bases, with 13 bases between them.

This chain connects TRBV9 to TRBJ1-1, with TRBD1 as a possible D gene (5 bases). Trimming stripped 0 bases from V and 0 bases from J, with 15 bases between. This CDR3 contains 17 residues. In germline, CDR1 is SGDLS, CDR2 YYNGEE. In DNA, the CDR3 is TGTGCCAGCAGCGTAGGTGAAACGGGGGTTATGAACACTGAAGCTTTCTTT. Its translation: CASSVGETGVMNTEAFF.

The V call is TRBV16, the J call TRBJ2-7; 8 bases are shared with TRBD1. Trimming at V came to 2 bases and at J to 7 bases, leaving 16 bases not matched to a gene. The CDR3 consists of 17 residues. The germline V gene has CDR1 KGHSY and CDR2 FQNENV. CDR3 in amino acids: CASSQVGGVQGAREQYF. The CDR3 DNA sequence: TGTGCCAGCAGCCAAGTCGGAGGTGTGCAGGGGGCGCGAGAGCAGTACTTC.

V is TRBV5-6 and J is TRBJ2-4, with D maybe TRBD2 (7 bases). From germline, CDR1 is SGHDT and CDR2 YYEEEE. The CDR3 covers 18 residues. Trimming removed 0 bases at V and 1 base at J, with 17 bases between. The CDR3 is CASSLGGRGRKAKNIQYF. DNA of the CDR3: TGTGCCAGCAGCTTGGGTGGGCGGGGGCGCAAGGCCAAAAACATTCAGTACTTC.

This chain links TRBV11-2 with TRBJ2-3; D remains unclear. Germline lookup yields CDR1 SGHAT and CDR2 FQNNGV. V shed 5 bases and J shed 4 bases, with 19 bases lying between them. CDR3 length: 16 residues. The CDR3 here is CASSPTAPPRADTQYF. CDR3 DNA: TGTGCCAGCAGCCCGACGGCCCCGCCGCGCGCAGATACGCAGTATTTT.

The chain links TRBV7-2 to TRBJ1-2; no clear D. Germline loops: CDR1 SGHTA, CDR2 FQGNSA. V lost 3 bases, J lost 1 base, and 6 bases lay in between. CDR3 length: 13 amino acids. The chain's CDR3 is CASSFDGNYGYTF. Here the CDR3 DNA reads TGTGCCAGCAGCTTCGACGGTAACTATGGCTACACCTTC. Full variable domain (remainder filled in from reference TRBV7-2 and TRBJ1-2): GAGVSQSPSNKVTEKGKDVELRCDPISGHTALYWYRQSLGQGLEFLIYFQGNSAPDKSGLPSDRFSAERTGGSVSTLTIQRTQQEDSAVYLCASSFDGNYGYTFGSGTRLTVV.

V gene TRBV28 combines with J gene TRBJ1-1; 8 bases map to TRBD1. This CDR3 spans 15 amino acids. Germline CDR1 reads MDHEN; CDR2 reads SYDVKM. The V gene end was trimmed by 4 bases and the J gene end by 3 bases; junction bases not matched to a gene: 7. The CDR3 DNA follows: TGTGCCAGCAGTTACCAACAGGGGGGCTACACTGAAGCTTTCTTT. This codes for CASSYQQGGYTEAFF. The variable domain in full, completed from reference TRBV28 and TRBJ1-1, reads DVKVTQSSRYLVKRTGEKVFLECVQDMDHENMFWYRQDPGLGLRLIYFSYDVKMKEKGDIPEGYSVSREKKERFSLILESASTNQTSMYLCASSYQQGGYTEAFFGQGTRLTVV.

In regard to this clone: This sequence is one base from a far larger clone and is likely a read error. The rearrangement uses TRBV5-1 and TRBJ1-1; a possible D gene is TRBD1 (6 bases). V was pared by 0 bases and J by 3 bases, with 18 bases between. CDR1 and CDR2 (germline): SGHRS, YFSETQ. This CDR3 region has 17 residues. CDR3 coding DNA: TGCGCCAGCAGCTTGGAGGCCCCTCGGGGGGCGTACACTGAAGCTTTCTTT. Protein sequence: CASSLEAPRGAYTEAFF.